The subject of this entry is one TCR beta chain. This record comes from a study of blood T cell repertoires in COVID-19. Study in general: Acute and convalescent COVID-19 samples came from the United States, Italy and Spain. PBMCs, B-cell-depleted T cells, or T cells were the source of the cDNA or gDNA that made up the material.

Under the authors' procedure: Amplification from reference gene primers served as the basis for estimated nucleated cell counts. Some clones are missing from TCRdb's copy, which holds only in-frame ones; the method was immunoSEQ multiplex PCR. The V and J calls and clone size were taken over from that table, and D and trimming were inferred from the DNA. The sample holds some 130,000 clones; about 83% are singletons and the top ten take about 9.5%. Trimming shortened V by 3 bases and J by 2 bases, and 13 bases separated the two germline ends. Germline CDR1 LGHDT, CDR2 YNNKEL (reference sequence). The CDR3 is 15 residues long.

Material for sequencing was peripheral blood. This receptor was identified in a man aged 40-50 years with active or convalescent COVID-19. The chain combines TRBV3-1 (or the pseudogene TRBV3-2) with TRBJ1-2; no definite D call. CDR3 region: CASSQERGTNYGYTF. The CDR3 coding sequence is TGTGCCAGCAGCCAGGAGAGAGGAACAAACTATGGCTACACCTTC.